This TCR beta chain was sequenced during a study of blood T cell repertoires in COVID-19. Study as a whole: The analysed material was cDNA or gDNA that came from T cells, B-cell-depleted T cells, or PBMCs.

Original analysis: Estimation of nucleated cell counts relied on the amplification of reference gene primers. TCRdb's copy holds only in-frame clones and misses some; the assay was immunoSEQ multiplex PCR. V and J calls plus clone size are reproduced from that table; the DNA served to infer D and trimming. The data hold some 52,000 clones, with 85% to 90% observed a single time. The length of the CDR3 is 15 residues. V lost 6 bases, J lost 7 bases, and 12 bases stayed unmatched. The germline V gene has CDR1 MNHEY and CDR2 SMNVEV (reference sequence). This TCR came from a man aged 55 to 69 with active COVID-19. The chain carries TRBV27 and TRBJ2-1; 7 bases are a match to TRBD2. The sequencing sample was made of peripheral blood. The CDR3 DNA is TGTGCCAGCAGCGAGACTAGCCGTCCGAGGAATGAGCAGTTCTTC. This sequence encodes CASSETSRPRNEQFF.